This T cell receptor (beta chain) appears in the sequencing data of a study of T cell repertoires in cytomegalovirus infection. TCRdb itself ran the reads through MiXCR, one entry per CDR3 protein. Here the sample spans about 400,000 distinct CDR3 sequences, roughly 20% being singletons. V was cut by 5 bases and J by 4 bases, with 18 bases left in between. Germline V lookup: CDR1 SGHVS, CDR2 FQNEAQ. The length of the CDR3 is 15 residues. The V gene is TRBV7-8, the J gene TRBJ2-7, with a tentative D call TRBD1 (6 bases). This TCR derives from a human donor in good health (CMV status not recorded). Some clones in this sample may be carry-over from other donors' samples. The sample taken for sequencing was PBMCs. CDR3 nucleotides: TGTGCCAGCAGCCCCAGGGGTAGCCTAAAGTACGAGCAGTACTTC. Translated, it gives CASSPRGSLKYEQYF. Full variable domain (outside the CDR3, taken from reference TRBV7-8 and TRBJ2-7): GAGVSQSPRYKVAKRGQDVALRCDPISGHVSLFWYQQALGQGPEFLTYFQNEAQLDKSGLPSDRFFAERPEGSVSTLKIQRTQQEDSAVYLCASSPRGSLKYEQYFGPGTRLTVT.